The clone carrying this T cell receptor (beta chain) was picked up one time. Its antigen is unknown. The data derive from a study of shared clonotypes between healthy human individuals. Study-wide points: Shared clonotypes: roughly 4.5% naive CD4, about 4% naive CD8, over 2% memory CD4, about 0.41% memory CD8.

Trimming stripped 7 bases from V and 1 base from J, with 7 bases between. This CDR3 is built from 13 residues. Germline V CDR1 and CDR2: SNHLY, FYNNEI. Nashville, Tennessee was home to all donors, who were Caucasian adults. Clones were sequenced by immunoSEQ multiplex PCR, and TCRdb holds only the in-frame ones, with some missing. The sample carries some 550,000 clones, approximately 97% recorded once. The source of this sequence is a woman aged 25 to 39 in good health. What was sequenced was naive CD4+ T cells sorted from blood. Noted subset: CD45RA+ positively selected. The genes are TRBV2 and TRBJ1-4; no firm D call. The CDR3 DNA reads TGTGCCAGCAATCGGGAAACTAATGAAAAACTGTTTTTT. This encodes CASNRETNEKLFF.